This entry lists 23 T cell receptor beta chains sequenced from one sample in a study of blood T cell repertoires in COVID-19. Profiling relied on immunoSEQ multiplex PCR, and the TCRdb table lists in-frame clones only, not all of them. The table includes about 300,000 clones, more than 85% detected once. The specimen sequenced was peripheral blood. The receptors originated from a woman aged 25 to 39 with COVID-19, enrolled during active disease.

The chain employs TRBV29-1 and TRBJ1-1, with D perhaps matching TRBD1 (5 bases). The CDR3 has 14 amino acids. CDR1 and CDR2 (germline): SQVTM, ANQGSEA. V was cut by 4 bases and J by 3 bases, with 15 bases left in between. CDR3 nucleotide sequence: TGCAGCGTTGGGACAAGTAGTAGAGACACTGAAGCTTTCTTT. Amino acid sequence: CSVGTSSRDTEAFF.

The genes are TRBV6-4 and TRBJ1-4; 9 bases agree with TRBD1. V was pared by 7 bases and J by 6 bases, with 6 bases of the junction left unmatched. The CDR3 is made up of 14 amino acids. Germline V CDR1 and CDR2: MRHNA, SNTAGT. The CDR3 is CASKRTGGDEKLFF. The CDR3 nucleotides read TGTGCCAGCAAACGAACAGGGGGCGATGAAAAACTGTTTTTT.

This clone has just one count. The chain is built from TRBV5-1 and TRBJ1-2, with 9 bases lining up with TRBD1. V lost 3 bases to trimming and J lost 8 bases; unmatched junction nucleotides: 8. In germline, CDR1 is SGHRS, CDR2 YFSETQ. This CDR3 region has 14 residues. The CDR3 sequence is CASSWTGDFRGYTF. As DNA, the CDR3 is TGCGCCAGCAGCTGGACAGGGGACTTCAGGGGCTACACCTTC.

The chain has TRBV11-2 and TRBJ2-3; D uncertain. Germline lookup yields CDR1 SGHAT and CDR2 FQNNGV. The V and J ends lost 5 bases and 0 bases respectively, with 9 bases between them. This CDR3 is built from 14 residues. CDR3 residues: CASSPTTSTDTQYF. CDR3 DNA sequence: TGTGCCAGCAGCCCTACGACTAGCACAGATACGCAGTATTTT. Combining the CDR3 with reference TRBV11-2 and TRBJ2-3 gives the whole variable domain EAGVAQSPRYKIIEKRQSVAFWCNPISGHATLYWYQQILGQGPKLLIQFQNNGVVDDSQLPKDRFSAERLKGVDSTLKIQPAKLEDSAVYLCASSPTTSTDTQYFGPGTRLTVL.

V usage is TRBV14 and J usage is TRBJ2-1; TRBD2 matches at 8 bases. There are 16 residues in the CDR3. Germline loops: CDR1 SGHDN, CDR2 FVKESK. The trim removed 4 bases at V and 5 bases at J, leaving 10 bases unmatched. The CDR3 DNA is TGTGCCAGCAGCCCTATTACTAGCGGACGGGACAATGAGCAGTTCTTC. Protein sequence: CASSPITSGRDNEQFF.

This chain connects TRBV7-8 to TRBJ2-2; 15 nucleotides align to TRBD2. CDR1 SGHVS and CDR2 FQNEAQ come from the germline V gene. This CDR3 contains 19 residues. J lost 5 bases, V lost 2 bases, and 9 bases had no gene match. The CDR3 coding sequence is TGTGCCAGCAGCTTACTTTCAGGGACTAGCGGGAGGCGGACCGGGGAGCTGTTTTTT. This gives the protein CASSLLSGTSGRRTGELFF.

The gene calls are TRBV30 and TRBJ1-1; D is uncertain. Trimming removed 4 bases from V and 5 bases from J, with 14 bases in between. Germline lookup yields CDR1 GTSNPN and CDR2 SVGIG (reference sequence). This CDR3 is built from 13 residues. This CDR3 reads CAWTRPGRTEAFF. The CDR3 region has the DNA TGTGCCTGGACACGGCCCGGGAGAACTGAAGCTTTCTTT.

This rearrangement joins TRBV28 to TRBJ1-5, with 9 bases that match TRBD1. Trimming cost V 8 bases and J 1 base; bases outside gene matches: 9. This CDR3 is 16 amino acids long. Germline values: CDR1 MDHEN, CDR2 SYDVKM. The CDR3 DNA sequence: TGTGCCAGCTTACAGGGGGCCCTCAGAAGCAATCAGCCCCAGCATTTT. This encodes CASLQGALRSNQPQHF.

V usage is TRBV18 and J usage is TRBJ1-3, with D possibly TRBD1 on 5 matching bases. CDR3 length: 19 residues. V lost 2 bases to trimming and J lost 1 base, with 21 bases between them. Per the germline V gene, CDR1 is KGHSH and CDR2 is LQKENI. The CDR3: CASSPFPSGGVLSGNTIYF. The CDR3 DNA reads TGTGCCAGCTCACCATTCCCCTCCGGAGGGGTGTTATCTGGAAACACCATATATTTT. The variable domain in full, completed from reference TRBV18 and TRBJ1-3, reads NAGVMQNPRHLVRRRGQEARLRCSPMKGHSHVYWYRQLPEEGLKFMVYLQKENIIDESGMPKERFSAEFPKEGPSILRIQQVVRGDSAAYFCASSPFPSGGVLSGNTIYFGEGSWLTVV.

The rearrangement uses TRBV19 and TRBJ1-2, with D possibly matching TRBD1 (5 bases). Germline V lookup: CDR1 LNHDA, CDR2 SQIVND (reference sequence). The V and J ends lost 7 bases and 2 bases respectively, with 8 bases between them. The CDR3 has 12 residues. The CDR3 DNA follows: TGTGCCAGTAATGGGGCGAACTATGGCTACACCTTC. Its protein product is CASNGANYGYTF.

This chain uses TRBV19 with TRBJ1-2; 8 positions agree with TRBD1. The CDR3 consists of 16 residues. CDR1 is LNHDA and CDR2 is SQIVND in the germline V gene (reference sequence). With 5 bases clipped from V and 4 bases from J, the junction kept 12 bases outside the gene matches. The CDR3 spells CASSPRGQGSSYGYTF. CDR3 coding DNA: TGTGCCAGTAGTCCCCGAGGACAGGGCTCCAGCTATGGCTACACCTTC.

The rearrangement joins TRBV29-1 to TRBJ1-1; D gene ambiguous. CDR3 length: 13 amino acids. Germline V gene lookup returns CDR1 SQVTM and CDR2 ANQGSEA. Trimming removed 6 bases at V and 4 bases at J, with 15 bases between. DNA for the CDR3: TGCAGCGTCGTACCCATGTTCGGCACTGAAGCTTTCTTT. Amino acids: CSVVPMFGTEAFF.

CDR3 DNA sequence: TGTGCCAGCAGTGACACCGTCGGGGGTTCTGGGGCCAACGTCCTGACTTTC. This codes for CASSDTVGGSGANVLTF. The chain joins TRBV25-1 to TRBJ2-6; tentatively, D is TRBD2 (6 bases). The CDR3 has 17 amino acids. Germline CDR1 is MGHDK and CDR2 is SYGVNS. The V gene lost 3 bases and the J gene lost 1 base, with 13 bases spanning the gap.

The V gene is TRBV7-2, the J gene TRBJ2-1; TRBD2 matches 8 bases. The CDR3 has 17 residues. V shed 1 base and J 4 bases; nucleotides not matched to a gene: 9. Germline CDR1 SGHTA, CDR2 FQGNSA. The CDR3: CASSLVSGRALYNEQFF. The DNA of the CDR3 is TGTGCCAGCAGCTTAGTTTCCGGGAGGGCTCTTTACAATGAGCAGTTCTTC.

V usage is TRBV6-4 and J usage is TRBJ2-1, with 11 bases that match TRBD2. The V and J ends lost 6 bases and 9 bases, in that order; junction bases with no gene match: 10. In germline, CDR1 is MRHNA, CDR2 SNTAGT. The CDR3 loop spans 15 amino acids. CDR3 region: CASSTLAGARGEQFF. The DNA for the CDR3 is TGTGCCAGCAGCACACTAGCGGGAGCGCGTGGTGAGCAGTTCTTC.

This chain joins TRBV29-1 and TRBJ1-1; D perhaps matches TRBD1 (5 bases). V was trimmed by 7 bases and J by 1 base, leaving 13 bases between them. CDR3 size: 13 residues. Germline loops: CDR1 SQVTM, CDR2 ANQGSEA. The CDR3 bases are TGCAGCGCCCAGGGCTTGCGGAACACTGAAGCTTTCTTT. This sequence encodes CSAQGLRNTEAFF.

J is TRBJ2-7 and V is TRBV9; TRBD1 matches at 7 bases. Germline CDR1 and CDR2: SGDLS and YYNGEE. The V and J ends lost 0 bases and 4 bases, in that order; junction bases with no gene match: 4. CDR3 length equals 14 residues. Here the CDR3 DNA reads TGTGCCAGCAGCGTAGGAGGACAGGCGTACGAGCAGTACTTC. Its translation: CASSVGGQAYEQYF. Supplemented by reference TRBV9 and TRBJ2-7, the full variable domain reads DSGVTQTPKHLITATGQRVTLRCSPRSGDLSVYWYQQSLDQGLQFLIQYYNGEERAKGNILERFSAQQFPDLHSELNLSSLELGDSALYFCASSVGGQAYEQYFGPGTRLTVT.

This clone was seen at least ten times. This chain joins TRBV2 and TRBJ1-6, with a tentative D call TRBD1 (6 bases). With 3 bases removed from V and 7 bases from J, the gap between germline ends came to 10 bases. This CDR3 contains 14 residues. Germline CDR1 is SNHLY and CDR2 is FYNNEI. The CDR3 DNA sequence: TGTGCCAGCAGTGACGGGACACCAAATTCACCCCTCCACTTT. Translated, it gives CASSDGTPNSPLHF.

The genes are TRBV28 and TRBJ1-5; 10 bases align to TRBD1. V lost 3 bases and J lost 7; bases outside the gene matches: 3. From germline, CDR1 is MDHEN and CDR2 SYDVKM. CDR3 length equals 14 residues. This CDR3 reads CASSFGTGAQPQHF. DNA of the CDR3: TGTGCCAGCAGTTTCGGGACAGGGGCCCAGCCCCAGCATTTT.

The chain links TRBV19 to TRBJ1-1; D gene uncertain. Deletions cut 8 bases from V and 0 bases from J, with 7 bases between. This CDR3 is built from 12 residues. Per the germline V gene, CDR1 is LNHDA and CDR2 is SQIVND (reference sequence). The CDR3 bases are TGTGCCAGTTCTGACTTGAACACTGAAGCTTTCTTT. This encodes CASSDLNTEAFF.

CDR3 nucleotides: TGTGCCAGCTCACCTGCGACTTCCTACAATGAGCAGTTCTTC. Translated, it gives CASSPATSYNEQFF. The genes are TRBV18 and TRBJ2-1; D is undetermined. CDR1 is KGHSH, CDR2 LQKENI, per germline. The CDR3 length is 14 residues. V dropped 3 bases and J dropped 1 base, with 7 bases sitting between them.

The CDR3 bases are TGTGCCAGCAGTCCTGGGGGGGGCCTGAACACTGAAGCTTTCTTT. Protein product: CASSPGGGLNTEAFF. V and J are TRBV6-5 and TRBJ1-1; possible D gene TRBD1, 6 bases. This CDR3 is built from 15 residues. The germline gives CDR1 MNHEY, CDR2 SVGAGI. V dropped 5 bases and J dropped 0 bases, with 13 bases sitting between them.

CDR3 bases: TGTGCTCTGCAGGGAATCCCAGATACGCAGTATTTT. It codes for CALQGIPDTQYF. This sequence joins TRBV30 and TRBJ2-3, with a weak D call TRBD1 (5 bases). Germline loops: CDR1 GTSNPN, CDR2 SVGIG (reference sequence). This CDR3 contains 12 residues.